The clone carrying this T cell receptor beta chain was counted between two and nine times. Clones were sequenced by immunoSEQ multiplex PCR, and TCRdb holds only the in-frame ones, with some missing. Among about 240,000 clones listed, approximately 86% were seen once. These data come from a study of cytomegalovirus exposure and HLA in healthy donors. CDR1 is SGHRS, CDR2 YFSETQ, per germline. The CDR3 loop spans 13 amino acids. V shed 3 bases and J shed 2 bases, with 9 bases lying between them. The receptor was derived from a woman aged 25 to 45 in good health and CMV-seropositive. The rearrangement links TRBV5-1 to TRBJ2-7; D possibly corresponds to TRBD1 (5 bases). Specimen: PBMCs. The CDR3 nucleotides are TGCGCCAGCAGCTGGGGCCCGACCTACGAGCAGTACTTC. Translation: CASSWGPTYEQYF.